These 18 T cell receptor beta chains were all obtained from the same sample, sequenced in a study of metastatic and nonmetastatic thyroid tumors (dated by TCRdb to about 2020). Libraries were built with PCR. The sequencer listed for this sample is Illumina HiSeq 4000. The public reads were quality trimmed at Q25 with fastp and then assembled into clones with MiXCR by TCRdb, keeping productive beta chains. Present in this sample are approximately 7,000 clones, roughly a third of which were seen just once. Jointly, the top ten make up about an eighth of the sample. Before undergoing thyroid surgery, none of the patients had been given any kind of treatment. What was sequenced was adjacent normal tissue. All receptors derive from a female donor with papillary thyroid cancer or a benign thyroid nodule (not recorded which). Some clones in this sample may be carry-over from other donors' samples.

This clone rates as large. This sequence joins TRBV12-3 or TRBV12-4 and TRBJ2-2; 9 nucleotides match TRBD2. J gave up 8 bases and V 3 bases, and 7 bases lay outside the gene matches. This CDR3 has 15 amino acids. This CDR3 is CASSFQRGAVGELFF. CDR3 in DNA: TGTGCCAGCAGTTTCCAGCGGGGGGCGGTGGGGGAGCTGTTTTTT.

This clone was recorded a few times. The limits of the CDR3 on the DNA are not certain, so only TCRdb's listed CDR3 is given. V is TRBV6-2 or TRBV6-3 and J is TRBJ2-2; the DNA was not compared with TRBD1, the D call given in the table. Germline V lookup: CDR1 MNHEY, CDR2 SVGEGT. The CDR3 totals 14 residues, both ends included. This chain's CDR3 is CASIRGLRAGELFF.

V gene TRBV27 combines with J gene TRBJ2-7; 10 nucleotides line up with TRBD1. The CDR3 loop spans 17 amino acids. CDR1 and CDR2 from the germline V gene are MNHEY and SMNVEV (reference sequence). Germline trimming cut 4 bases from V and 0 bases from J; bases unmatched to any gene: 9. The CDR3 DNA reads as TGTGCCAGCAGTTCGGGGTCTGGGACAGGGGACTCCTACGAGCAGTACTTC. This codes for CASSSGSGTGDSYEQYF.

This clone ranks as large. The chain employs TRBV27 and TRBJ1-1; D is uncertain. The germline gives CDR1 MNHEY, CDR2 SMNVEV (reference sequence). The CDR3 runs to 14 residues. The V gene lost 2 bases and the J gene lost 0 bases, with 7 bases spanning the gap. Here the CDR3 reads CASSLNFMNTEAFF. In DNA, the CDR3 is TGTGCCAGCAGTTTAAATTTCATGAACACTGAAGCTTTCTTT.

The V gene is TRBV6-5, the J gene TRBJ2-3; the match to TRBD2 covers 8 bases. J gave up 0 bases and V 5 bases, and 13 bases lay outside the gene matches. Looked up from germline, CDR1 is MNHEY and CDR2 is SVGAGI. CDR3 size: 18 residues. The CDR3 DNA sequence: TGTGCCAGCAGTCGGTCAAAGGTGCCGGGAGGGAGCACAGATACGCAGTATTTT. Translating it yields CASSRSKVPGGSTDTQYF.

The gene calls are TRBV7-9 and TRBJ1-2, with D perhaps matching TRBD1 (5 bases). There are 11 residues in the CDR3. Trimming cost V 2 bases and J 7 bases, with 5 bases left between them. Looked up from germline, CDR1 is SEHNR and CDR2 is FQNEAQ (reference sequence). The CDR3 DNA follows: TGTGCCAGCAGCTTACAGGGTGGCTACACCTTC. Its translation: CASSLQGGYTF.

Points on this clone: At one boundary the junction diverges from the germline segment, which might be a read error. In DNA form, the CDR3 reads TGTGCCAACAGCTTAGGGAATTACAATGAGCAGTTCTTC. This translates into CANSLGNYNEQFF. This chain joins TRBV11-3 and TRBJ2-1; D call uncertain. The germline V gene encodes CDR1 SGHNT and CDR2 YENEEA. This CDR3 has 13 amino acids.

By sample fraction, this clone is medium-sized. This chain uses TRBV6-1 with TRBJ2-3; the D gene is possibly TRBD1 (5 bases). This CDR3 is 17 amino acids long. V gave up 2 bases and J gave up 3 bases, with 18 bases separating them. Germline V CDR1 and CDR2: MNHNS, SASEGT. The CDR3 region is CASSERWAGLGTDTQYF. The CDR3, as DNA: TGTGCCAGCAGTGAAAGGTGGGCAGGGTTAGGGACAGATACGCAGTATTTT.

The genes are TRBV7-8 and TRBJ1-5; maybe TRBD1 (5 bases). Trimming took off 2 bases at V and 0 bases at J, with 11 bases between the two ends. There are 16 residues in the CDR3. Germline values: CDR1 SGHVS, CDR2 FQNEAQ. CDR3 sequence: CASSLWTLYSNQPQHF. CDR3 coding DNA: TGTGCCAGCAGCTTATGGACACTGTATAGCAATCAGCCCCAGCATTTT.

The chain employs TRBV2 and TRBJ2-4; D uncertain. The length of the CDR3 is 16 residues. V lost 4 bases and J lost 1, with 14 bases in between. Looked up from germline, CDR1 is SNHLY and CDR2 is FYNNEI. The CDR3: CASSVRGTRAKNIQYF. The CDR3 DNA is TGTGCCAGCAGTGTACGAGGCACACGGGCCAAAAACATTCAGTACTTC.

This chain joins TRBV2 and TRBJ2-1, with 9 bases fitting TRBD1. Germline CDR1 reads SNHLY; CDR2 reads FYNNEI. The CDR3 is 15 amino acids. Germline trimming cut 5 bases from V and 2 bases from J; bases unmatched to any gene: 4. The chain's CDR3 is CASSPTGGTYNEQFF. Here the CDR3 DNA reads TGTGCCAGCAGTCCGACAGGGGGGACCTACAATGAGCAGTTCTTC.

This clone has just a few counts. The chain uses TRBV6-2 or TRBV6-3 and TRBJ2-2; D is ambiguous. This CDR3 spans 11 amino acids. The ends were cut back, 2 bases at V and 6 bases at J, with 1 base in the middle. Germline assignment: CDR1 MNHEY and CDR2 SVGEGT. CDR3 loop: CASSYPGELFF. The CDR3 DNA sequence: TGTGCCAGCAGTTACCCCGGGGAGCTGTTTTTT.

About this clone: Relative to the germline gene, one junction end is altered; a read error may explain this. This chain joins TRBV6-1 and TRBJ1-2; D not resolved. In germline, CDR1 is MNHNS, CDR2 SASEGT. CDR3 length equals 14 residues. The chain's CDR3 is CASTERRVNYGYTF. Here the CDR3 DNA reads TGTGCCAGCACTGAAAGACGGGTTAACTATGGCTACACCTTC.

The V gene is TRBV11-2, the J gene TRBJ2-1; 9 positions agree with TRBD1. The germline gives CDR1 SGHAT, CDR2 FQNNGV. The CDR3 has 14 residues. Trimming took 5 bases from V and 9 from J; bases not matched to a gene: 8. Here the CDR3 reads CASSPGTGSGEQFF. In nucleotides, the CDR3 is TGTGCCAGCAGCCCGGGGACAGGGTCGGGTGAGCAGTTCTTC. Full variable domain (missing parts from reference TRBV11-2 and TRBJ2-1): EAGVAQSPRYKIIEKRQSVAFWCNPISGHATLYWYQQILGQGPKLLIQFQNNGVVDDSQLPKDRFSAERLKGVDSTLKIQPAKLEDSAVYLCASSPGTGSGEQFFGPGTRLTVL.

This clone showed up just a few times. This could be a read error, since a much larger clone is one nucleotide away. The CDR3 nucleotides read TGTGCCAGCAGTGGGGGGTGGAGGTACAATGAGCAGTTCTTC. Translation gives CASSGGWRYNEQFF. The chain has TRBV6-1 and TRBJ2-1; D tentatively fits TRBD1 or TRBD2 (5 bases each). CDR1 and CDR2 from the germline V gene are MNHNS and SASEGT. CDR3 length: 14 residues. Trimming removed 4 bases at V and 4 bases at J, with 11 bases between.

This clone is medium-sized. The J gene is TRBJ1-5, the V gene TRBV20-1; unclear D gene. CDR1 is DFQATT, CDR2 SNEGSKA, per germline (reference sequence). The length of the CDR3 is 13 residues. V was pared by 3 bases and J by 5 bases, with 11 bases between. In DNA, the CDR3 is TGCAGTGCTAGCGCAGGCACCCATCAGCCCCAGCATTTT. Translating gives CSASAGTHQPQHF.

V is TRBV11-2 and J is TRBJ2-1; tentative D call: TRBD2 (6 bases). CDR3 length: 17 residues. The ends were cut back, 1 base at V and 0 bases at J, with 13 bases in the middle. Looked up from germline, CDR1 is SGHAT and CDR2 is FQNNGV. The CDR3 sequence: CASSLVVSGGSYNEQFF. As DNA, the CDR3 is TGTGCCAGCAGCTTAGTCGTTAGCGGCGGCTCCTACAATGAGCAGTTCTTC. Full variable domain (missing parts from reference TRBV11-2 and TRBJ2-1): EAGVAQSPRYKIIEKRQSVAFWCNPISGHATLYWYQQILGQGPKLLIQFQNNGVVDDSQLPKDRFSAERLKGVDSTLKIQPAKLEDSAVYLCASSLVVSGGSYNEQFFGPGTRLTVL.

There are a few counts of this clone. This chain joins TRBV12-3 or TRBV12-4 and TRBJ2-7, with D possibly matching TRBD2 (6 bases). V lost 3 bases, J lost 2 bases, and 8 bases lay in between. This CDR3 is built from 13 residues. This CDR3 is CASSLREAYEQYF. The CDR3 region has the DNA TGTGCCAGCAGTTTGCGGGAAGCCTACGAGCAGTACTTC.